This TCR beta chain was sequenced for a study of cytomegalovirus exposure and HLA in healthy donors. The PCR ran on 60 Vbeta and 13 Jbeta primers. Profiled with immunoSEQ multiplex PCR; TCRdb holds only in-frame clones, not every one. The sample contains tens of thousands of clones, 79% of which appear only once. Study outcomes and limitations: The authors later linked a missense DCLRE1C variant to TCR beta V- and J-gene trimming. A cluster of highly shared sequence variants was likely a sequencing artifact.

The germline V gene encodes CDR1 GTSNPN and CDR2 SVGIG (reference sequence). V shed 0 bases and J 5 bases; nucleotides not matched to a gene: 6. The CDR3 runs 14 residues. Details on this clone: Antigen unknown.

The receptor was isolated from a man aged 25-45 years in good health and CMV-seronegative. V gene TRBV30 combines with J gene TRBJ1-2; 7 bases agree with TRBD1. Sequences were obtained from PBMCs. The CDR3 sequence is CAWSVLGTEYGYTF. CDR3 DNA sequence: TGTGCCTGGAGTGTACTTGGGACAGAGTATGGCTACACCTTC.